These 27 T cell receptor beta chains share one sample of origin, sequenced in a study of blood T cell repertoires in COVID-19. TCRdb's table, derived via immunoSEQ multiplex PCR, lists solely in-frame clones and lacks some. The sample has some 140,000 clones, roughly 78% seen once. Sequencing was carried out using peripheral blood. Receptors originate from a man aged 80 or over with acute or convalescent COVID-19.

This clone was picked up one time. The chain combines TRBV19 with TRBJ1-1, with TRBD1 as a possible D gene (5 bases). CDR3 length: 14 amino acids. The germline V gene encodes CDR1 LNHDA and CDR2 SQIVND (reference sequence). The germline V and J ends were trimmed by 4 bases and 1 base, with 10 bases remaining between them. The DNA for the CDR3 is TGTGCCAGTAGTACGGGCGGGGGGAACACTGAAGCTTTCTTT. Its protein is CASSTGGGNTEAFF.

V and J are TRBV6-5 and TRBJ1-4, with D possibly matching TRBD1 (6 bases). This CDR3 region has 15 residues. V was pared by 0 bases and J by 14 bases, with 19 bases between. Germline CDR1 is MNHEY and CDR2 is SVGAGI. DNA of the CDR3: TGTGCCAGCAGTTACTCGAATAGTAGGCAGGGGCGGCTGTTTTTT. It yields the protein CASSYSNSRQGRLFF.

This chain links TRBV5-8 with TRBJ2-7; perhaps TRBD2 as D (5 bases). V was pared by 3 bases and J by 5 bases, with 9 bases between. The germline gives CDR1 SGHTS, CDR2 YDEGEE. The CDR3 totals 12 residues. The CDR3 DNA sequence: TGTGCCAGCAGCTCCGGGAAAAACGAGCAGTACGTC. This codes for CASSSGKNEQYV.

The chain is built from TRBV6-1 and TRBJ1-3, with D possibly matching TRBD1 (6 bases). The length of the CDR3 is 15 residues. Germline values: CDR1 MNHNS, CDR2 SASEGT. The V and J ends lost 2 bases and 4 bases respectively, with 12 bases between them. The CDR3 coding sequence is TGTGCCAGCAGTGAAACCGGGACACCAGGAAACACCATATATTTT. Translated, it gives CASSETGTPGNTIYF.

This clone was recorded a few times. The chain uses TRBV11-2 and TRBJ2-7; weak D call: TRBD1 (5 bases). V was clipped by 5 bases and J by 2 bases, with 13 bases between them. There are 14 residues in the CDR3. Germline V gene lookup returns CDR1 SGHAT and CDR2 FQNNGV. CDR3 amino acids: CASSRNTGPYEQYV. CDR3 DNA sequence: TGTGCCAGCAGCCGAAATACAGGCCCCTACGAGCAGTACGTC.

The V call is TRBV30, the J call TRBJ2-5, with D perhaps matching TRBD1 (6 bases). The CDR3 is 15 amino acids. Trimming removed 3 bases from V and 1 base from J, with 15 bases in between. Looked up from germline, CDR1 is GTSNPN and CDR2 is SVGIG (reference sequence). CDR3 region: CAWSHQGLFQETQYF. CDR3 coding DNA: TGTGCCTGGAGCCACCAGGGGCTATTCCAAGAGACCCAGTACTTC.

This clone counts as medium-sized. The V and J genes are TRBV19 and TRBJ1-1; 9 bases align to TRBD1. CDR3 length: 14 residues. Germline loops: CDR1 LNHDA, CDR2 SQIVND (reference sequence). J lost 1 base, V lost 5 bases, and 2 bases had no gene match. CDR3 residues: CASSAGQGNTEAFF. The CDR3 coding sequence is TGTGCCAGTAGTGCGGGACAGGGGAACACTGAAGCTTTCTTT.

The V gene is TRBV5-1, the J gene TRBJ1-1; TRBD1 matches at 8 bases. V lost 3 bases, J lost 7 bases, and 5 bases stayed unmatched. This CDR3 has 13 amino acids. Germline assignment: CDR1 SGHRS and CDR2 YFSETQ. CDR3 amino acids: CASSSGQELEAFF. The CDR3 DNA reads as TGCGCCAGCAGCTCGGGACAGGAGCTTGAAGCTTTCTTT.

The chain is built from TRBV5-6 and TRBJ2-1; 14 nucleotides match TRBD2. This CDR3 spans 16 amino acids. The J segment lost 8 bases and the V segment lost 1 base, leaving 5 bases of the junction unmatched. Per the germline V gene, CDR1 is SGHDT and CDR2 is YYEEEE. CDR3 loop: CASSLYGLAGGDEQFF. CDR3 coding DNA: TGTGCCAGCAGCTTGTACGGACTAGCGGGGGGTGATGAGCAGTTCTTC.

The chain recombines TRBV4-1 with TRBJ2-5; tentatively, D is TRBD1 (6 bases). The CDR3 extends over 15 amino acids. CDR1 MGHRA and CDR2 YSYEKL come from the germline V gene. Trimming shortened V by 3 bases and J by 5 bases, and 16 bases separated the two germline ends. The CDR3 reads CASSHQQGMGETQYF. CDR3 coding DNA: TGCGCCAGCAGCCATCAACAGGGTATGGGGGAGACCCAGTACTTC.

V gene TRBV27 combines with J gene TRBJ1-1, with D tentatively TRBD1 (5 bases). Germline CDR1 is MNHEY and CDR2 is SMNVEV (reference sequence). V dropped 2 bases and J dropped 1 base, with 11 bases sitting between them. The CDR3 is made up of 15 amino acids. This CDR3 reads CASSLRSGGNTEAFF. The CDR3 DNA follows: TGTGCCAGCAGTTTACGTTCCGGGGGGAACACTGAAGCTTTCTTT.

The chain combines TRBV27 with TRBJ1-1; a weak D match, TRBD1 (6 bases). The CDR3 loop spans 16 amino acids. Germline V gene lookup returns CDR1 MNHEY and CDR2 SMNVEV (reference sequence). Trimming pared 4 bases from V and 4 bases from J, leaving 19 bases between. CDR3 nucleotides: TGTGCCAGCAGTTCCTCTGGGGGGGGCTTGGGCACTGAAGCTTTCTTT. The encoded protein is CASSSSGGGLGTEAFF.

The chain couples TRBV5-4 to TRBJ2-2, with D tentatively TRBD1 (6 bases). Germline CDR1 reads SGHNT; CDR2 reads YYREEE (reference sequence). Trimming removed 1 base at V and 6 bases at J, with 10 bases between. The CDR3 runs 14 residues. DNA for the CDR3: TGTGCCAGCAGCTTGAGGCAGGGGTCCGGGGAGCTGTTTTTT. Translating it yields CASSLRQGSGELFF.

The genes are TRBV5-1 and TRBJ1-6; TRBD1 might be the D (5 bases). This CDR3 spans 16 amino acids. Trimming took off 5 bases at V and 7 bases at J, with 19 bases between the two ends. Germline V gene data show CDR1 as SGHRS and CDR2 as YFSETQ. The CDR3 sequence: CASSRTAGPGNSPLHF. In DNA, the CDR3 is TGCGCCAGCAGTCGAACGGCGGGACCGGGGAATTCACCCCTCCACTTT.

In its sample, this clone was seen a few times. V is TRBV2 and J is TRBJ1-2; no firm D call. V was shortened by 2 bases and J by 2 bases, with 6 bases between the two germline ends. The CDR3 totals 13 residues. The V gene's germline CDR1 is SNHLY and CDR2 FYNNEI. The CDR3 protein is CASSETKNYGYTF. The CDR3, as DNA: TGTGCCAGCAGTGAAACAAAGAACTATGGCTACACCTTC. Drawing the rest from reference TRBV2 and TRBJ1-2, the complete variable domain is EPEVTQTPSHQVTQMGQEVILRCVPISNHLYFYWYRQILGQKVEFLVSFYNNEISEKSEIFDDQFSVERPDGSNFTLKIRSTKLEDSAMYFCASSETKNYGYTFGSGTRLTVV.

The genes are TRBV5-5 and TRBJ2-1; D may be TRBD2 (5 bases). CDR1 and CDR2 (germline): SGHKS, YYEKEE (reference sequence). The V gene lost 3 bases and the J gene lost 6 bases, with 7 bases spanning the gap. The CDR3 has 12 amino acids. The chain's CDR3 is CASSSGVNEQFF. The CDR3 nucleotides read TGTGCCAGCAGCTCCGGGGTCAATGAGCAGTTCTTC. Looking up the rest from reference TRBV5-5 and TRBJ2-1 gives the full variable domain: DAGVTQSPTHLIKTRGQQVTLRCSPISGHKSVSWYQQVLGQGPQFIFQYYEKEERGRGNFPDRFSARQFPNYSSELNVNALLLGDSALYLCASSSGVNEQFFGPGTRLTVL.

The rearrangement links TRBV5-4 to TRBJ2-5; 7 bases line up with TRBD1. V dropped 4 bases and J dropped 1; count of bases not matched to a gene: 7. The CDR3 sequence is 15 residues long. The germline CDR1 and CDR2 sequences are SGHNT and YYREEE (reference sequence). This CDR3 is CASSRKQGVQETQYF. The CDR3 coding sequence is TGTGCCAGCAGCCGGAAGCAGGGGGTCCAAGAGACCCAGTACTTC.

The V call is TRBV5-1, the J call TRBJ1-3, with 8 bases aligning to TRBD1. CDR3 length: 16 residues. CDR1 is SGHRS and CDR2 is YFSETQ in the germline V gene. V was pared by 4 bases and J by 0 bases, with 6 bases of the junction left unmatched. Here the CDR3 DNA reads TGCGCCAGCAGCCCGGACAGGGTCTCCTCTGGAAACACCATATATTTT. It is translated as CASSPDRVSSGNTIYF.

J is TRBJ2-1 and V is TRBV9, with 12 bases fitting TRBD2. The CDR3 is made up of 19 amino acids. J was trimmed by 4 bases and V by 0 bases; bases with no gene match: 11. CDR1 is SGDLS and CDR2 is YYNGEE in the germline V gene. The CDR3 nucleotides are TGTGCCAGCAGCGTAGCTGGAGCTAGCGGGGGGGCCGATTACAATGAGCAGTTCTTC. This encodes CASSVAGASGGADYNEQFF.

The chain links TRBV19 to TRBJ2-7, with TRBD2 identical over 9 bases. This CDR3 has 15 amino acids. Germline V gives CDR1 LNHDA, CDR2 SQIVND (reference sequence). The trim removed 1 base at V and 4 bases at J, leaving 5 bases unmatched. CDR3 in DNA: TGTGCCAGTAGTATAGTAGCGGGGGAGGAATACGAGCAGTACTTC. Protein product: CASSIVAGEEYEQYF.

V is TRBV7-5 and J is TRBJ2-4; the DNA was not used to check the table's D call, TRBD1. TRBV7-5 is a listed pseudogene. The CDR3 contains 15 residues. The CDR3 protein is CVRSGRDRAKNIQYF. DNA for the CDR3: TGTGTCAGAAGCGGCCGGGACAGAGCCAAAAACATTCAGTACTTC.

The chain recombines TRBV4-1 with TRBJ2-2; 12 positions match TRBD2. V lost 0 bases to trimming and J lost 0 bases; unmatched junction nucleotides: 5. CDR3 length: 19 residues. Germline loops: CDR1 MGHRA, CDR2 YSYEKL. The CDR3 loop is CASSQEALAGGSNTGELFF. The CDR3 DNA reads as TGCGCCAGCAGCCAAGAAGCCCTAGCGGGGGGGTCGAACACCGGGGAGCTGTTTTTT.

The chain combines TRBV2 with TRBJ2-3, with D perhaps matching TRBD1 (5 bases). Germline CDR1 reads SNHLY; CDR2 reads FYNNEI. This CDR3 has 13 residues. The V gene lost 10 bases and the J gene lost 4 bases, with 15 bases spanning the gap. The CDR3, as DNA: TGTGCCACAACAGGTACCAATTCAGATACGCAGTATTTT. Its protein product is CATTGTNSDTQYF.

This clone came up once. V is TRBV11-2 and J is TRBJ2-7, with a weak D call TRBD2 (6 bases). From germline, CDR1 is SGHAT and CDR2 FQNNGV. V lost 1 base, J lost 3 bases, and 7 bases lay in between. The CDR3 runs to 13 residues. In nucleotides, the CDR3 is TGTGCCAGCAGCTTAGTCGGGGGCTACGAGCAGTACGTC. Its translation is CASSLVGGYEQYV.

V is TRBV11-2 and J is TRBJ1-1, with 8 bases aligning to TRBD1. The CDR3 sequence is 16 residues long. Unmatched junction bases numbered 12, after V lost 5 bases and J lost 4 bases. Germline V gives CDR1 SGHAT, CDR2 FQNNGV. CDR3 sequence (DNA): TGTGCCAGCAGCCTCCCTTACGGACAGGGTCCCACTGAAGCTTTCTTT. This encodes CASSLPYGQGPTEAFF.

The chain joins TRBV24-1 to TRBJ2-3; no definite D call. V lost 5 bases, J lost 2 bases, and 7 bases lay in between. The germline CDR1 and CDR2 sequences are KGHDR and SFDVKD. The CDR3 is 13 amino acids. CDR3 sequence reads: CATSGDNTDTQYF. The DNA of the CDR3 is TGTGCCACCAGTGGCGACAACACAGATACGCAGTATTTT.

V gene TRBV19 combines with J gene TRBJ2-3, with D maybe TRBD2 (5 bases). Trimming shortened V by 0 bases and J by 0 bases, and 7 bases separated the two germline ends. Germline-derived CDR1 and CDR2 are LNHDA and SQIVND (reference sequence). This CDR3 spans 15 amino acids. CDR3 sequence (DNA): TGTGCCAGTAGTATAGAGAGGGCGAGCACAGATACGCAGTATTTT. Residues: CASSIERASTDTQYF. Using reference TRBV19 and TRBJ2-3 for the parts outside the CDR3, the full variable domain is DGGITQSPKYLFRKEGQNVTLSCEQNLNHDAMYWYRQDPGQGLRLIYYSQIVNDFQKGDIAEGYSVSREKKESFPLTVTSAQKNPTAFYLCASSIERASTDTQYFGPGTRLTVL.